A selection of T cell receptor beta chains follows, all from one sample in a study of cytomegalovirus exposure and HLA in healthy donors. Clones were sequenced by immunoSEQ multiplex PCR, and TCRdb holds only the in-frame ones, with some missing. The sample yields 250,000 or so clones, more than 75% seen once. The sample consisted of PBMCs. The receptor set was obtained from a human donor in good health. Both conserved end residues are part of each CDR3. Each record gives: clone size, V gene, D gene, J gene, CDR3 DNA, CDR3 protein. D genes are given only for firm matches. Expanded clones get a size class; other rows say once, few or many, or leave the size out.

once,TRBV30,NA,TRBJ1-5,TGTGCCTGGAGTTGGGCCGGGGTTAATAGCAATCAGCCCCAGCATTTT,CAWSWAGVNSNQPQHF
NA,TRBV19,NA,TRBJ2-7,TGTGCCAGTAGTATAAGTCGACGGGGATCTAACGAGCAGTACTTC,CASSISRRGSNEQYF
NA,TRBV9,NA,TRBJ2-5,TGTGCCAGCAGCGTAGGCGGTCGTGCCCAGATAGAGACCCAGTACTTC,CASSVGGRAQIETQYF
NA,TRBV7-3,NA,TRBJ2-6,TGTGCCAGCAGCCCCAGCGGCACAGTTCATTCTGGGGCCAACGTCCTGACTTTC,CASSPSGTVHSGANVLTF
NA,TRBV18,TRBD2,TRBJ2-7,TGTGCCAGCTCAGATCAGCGGCGGGAGGCGTACGAGCAGTACTTC,CASSDQRREAYEQYF
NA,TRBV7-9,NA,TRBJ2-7,TGTTCCAGCAGCTTAGAACGGGGGATCTACGAGCAGTACTTC,CSSSLERGIYEQYF
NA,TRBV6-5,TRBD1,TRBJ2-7,TGTGCCAGCAGTCCGCGCGGACAGGAGAGCTACGAGCAGTACTTC,CASSPRGQESYEQYF
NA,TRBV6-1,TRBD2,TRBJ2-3,TGTGCCAGCAGTGGAGGGGCGGGAGTCCCAGATACGCAGTATTTT,CASSGGAGVPDTQYF
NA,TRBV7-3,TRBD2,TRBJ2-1,TGTGCCAGCAGCTTATCTAGCGGGAGGCCCAATGAGCAGTTCTTC,CASSLSSGRPNEQFF
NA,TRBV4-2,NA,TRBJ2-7,TGTGCCAGCAGCCAAGATCGCGGCAGGGGTTACGAGCAGTACTTC,CASSQDRGRGYEQYF
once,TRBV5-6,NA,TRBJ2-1,TGTGCCAGCAGCCCAAGGGGACTTGGGAATGAGCAGTTCTTC,CASSPRGLGNEQFF
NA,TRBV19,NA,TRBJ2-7,TGTGCCAGTAGTCGAGGAGGGTACGAGCAGTACTTC,CASSRGGYEQYF
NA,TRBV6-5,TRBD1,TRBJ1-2,TGTGCCAGCACCGGCGCGGACAGGGTTACAGATGGCTACACCTTC,CASTGADRVTDGYTF
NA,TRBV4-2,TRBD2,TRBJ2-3,TGTGCCAGCAGACGGACCCTGGGAGGGGTGGAGGGTGATACGCAGTATTTT,CASRRTLGGVEGDTQYF
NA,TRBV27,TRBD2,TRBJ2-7,TGTGCCAGCAGCTCCTCACTAGCGGGAGTGGAGGCCTACGAGCAGTACTTC,CASSSSLAGVEAYEQYF
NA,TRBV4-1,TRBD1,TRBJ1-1,TGCGCCAGCAGCCCCCGACAGGGCCCTGAAGCTTTCTTT,CASSPRQGPEAFF
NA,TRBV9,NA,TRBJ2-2,TGTGCCAGCAGCCCGGTGTTGCTCATCGGGGAGCTGTTTTTT,CASSPVLLIGELFF
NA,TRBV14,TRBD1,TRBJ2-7,TGTGCCAGCAGCCAGGGACAGGATAGAAGCTACGAGCAGTACTTC,CASSQGQDRSYEQYF
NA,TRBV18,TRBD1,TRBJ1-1,TGTGCCAGCTCACCCGACAGGGCGAACACTGAAGCTTTCTTT,CASSPDRANTEAFF
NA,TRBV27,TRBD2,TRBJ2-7,TGTGCCAGCCGGCTTGGCGGGAGCTACGAGCAGTACTTC,CASRLGGSYEQYF
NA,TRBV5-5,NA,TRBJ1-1,TGTGCCAGCAGCCCTGAACTGGAGACCGGCGCTTTCTTT,CASSPELETGAFF
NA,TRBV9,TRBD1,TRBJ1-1,TGTGCCAGCAGCGTAGTTCCAGGGGGCGCTTACACTGAAGCTTTCTTT,CASSVVPGGAYTEAFF
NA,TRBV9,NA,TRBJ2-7,TGTGCCAGCAGCGGCACTAGCTACACCTACGAGCAGTACTTC,CASSGTSYTYEQYF
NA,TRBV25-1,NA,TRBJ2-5,TGTGCCAGCAGTGAGCGTCTGTACCAAGAGACCCAGTACTTC,CASSERLYQETQYF